This is a list of T cell receptor beta chains from one sample in a study of control samples from healthy donors and cancer patients. The assay was immunoSEQ multiplex PCR, and TCRdb's table has in-frame clones only and misses some. The table records about 94,000 clones, just over 90% of them present only once. The sequenced sample consisted of blood. Receptors were obtained from a woman younger than 30 in good health. The CDR3 runs from the conserved cysteine through the conserved F or W. A D gene is named only where the DNA matches it firmly. Clone size appears in some rows only: once, few, many, or a class for an expanded clone.

abundance | j_gene | v_gene | d_gene | CDR3nt | CDR3aa
- | TRBJ1-2 | TRBV2 | TRBD1 | TGTGCCAGCAGCGCGACAGGGAGCCTCTATGGCTACACCTTC | CASSATGSLYGYTF
- | TRBJ2-1 | TRBV29-1 | - | TGCAGCGTTGACTTAAGGGCCAATGAGCAGTTCTTC | CSVDLRANEQFF
- | TRBJ1-3 | TRBV28 | - | TGTGCCAGCAGTCCGATGGGCAGTCGAAACACCATATATTTT | CASSPMGSRNTIYF
- | TRBJ2-5 | TRBV19 | - | TGTGCCAGTAGTCCCCTTAGGTCGTTCGCAGAGACCCAGTACTTC | CASSPLRSFAETQYF
once | TRBJ2-2 | TRBV3-1/TRBV3-2 | TRBD1 | TGTGCCAGCAGCCCCGGACAGGACGGGGAGCTGTTTTTT | CASSPGQDGELFF
- | TRBJ1-4 | TRBV27 | - | TGTGCCAGCAGCCGAGGAGACACCTCCTTACCTCCAACTAATGAAAAACTGTTTTTT | CASSRGDTSLPPTNEKLFF
- | TRBJ2-4 | TRBV2 | - | TGTGCCAGCCAGGGAAGCGGCAAAAACATTCAGTACTTC | CASQGSGKNIQYF
- | TRBJ2-3 | TRBV5-1 | TRBD2 | TGCGCCAGCAGCTTGGGGCGGGGGGGCGACACAGATACGCAGTATTTT | CASSLGRGGDTDTQYF
- | TRBJ1-1 | TRBV5-6 | - | TGTGCCAGCAGCCGAGGGGTTTCTACTGAAGCTTTCTTT | CASSRGVSTEAFF
once | TRBJ2-1 | TRBV2 | - | TGTGCCAGCAGTACCAATAGAGGGGATGAGCAGTTCTTC | CASSTNRGDEQFF
- | TRBJ1-3 | TRBV3-1/TRBV3-2 | - | TGTGCCAGCAGCCAAGGGGGGATCACTGGAAACACCATATATTTT | CASSQGGITGNTIYF
- | TRBJ2-2 | TRBV11-3 | - | TGTGCCAGCAGCTCCCCCGGCGTAGGACACACCGGGGAGCTGTTTTTT | CASSSPGVGHTGELFF
- | TRBJ1-5 | TRBV2 | - | TGTGCCAGCAGCCCAACCTCAGGGGAGGGTCAGCCCCAGCATTTT | CASSPTSGEGQPQHF
- | TRBJ1-1 | TRBV13 | TRBD1 | TGTGCCAGCAGCTTCAGGGGGCAGCTGAACACTGAAGCTTTCTTT | CASSFRGQLNTEAFF
- | TRBJ1-5 | TRBV2 | TRBD1 | TGTGCCAGCAGTCTTTTGGACAGGGGTGGCCAGCCCCAGCATTTT | CASSLLDRGGQPQHF
few | TRBJ1-4 | TRBV25-1 | - | TGTGCCAGCCAAAGCGGGGGCATGTGGTATTATGAAAAACTGTTTTTT | CASQSGGMWYYEKLFF
- | TRBJ2-7 | TRBV19 | TRBD1 | TGTGCCAGTAGTACGGGGACAGGTCCGTACGAGCAGTACTTC | CASSTGTGPYEQYF
- | TRBJ1-1 | TRBV19 | - | TGTGCCAGTAGTATAGATCTACTCACTGAAGCTTTCTTT | CASSIDLLTEAFF
- | TRBJ2-3 | TRBV10-2 | - | TGCGCCAGCGCAGCCAGCACAGATACGCAGTATTTT | CASAASTDTQYF
- | TRBJ1-1 | TRBV19 | - | TGTGCCAGTAGTGATCTTGTGATCCCGAACACTGAAGCTTTCTTT | CASSDLVIPNTEAFF
- | TRBJ2-6 | TRBV27 | TRBD2 | TGTGCCAGCAGTCCACCCCTAGCGGGGGGCTCTGGGGCCAACGTCCTGACTTTC | CASSPPLAGGSGANVLTF
- | TRBJ1-6 | TRBV14 | - | TGTGCCAGCAGCCAAGGAGCTTCACCCCTCCACTTT | CASSQGASPLHF
once | TRBJ1-1 | TRBV3-1/TRBV3-2 | - | TGTGCCAGCAGCCATCCCCCCCGGGGGGTGGTGAACACTGAAGCTTTCTTT | CASSHPPRGVVNTEAFF
- | TRBJ2-2 | TRBV5-3 | - | TGTGCCAGAAGCTTGGGGACCTCCAAAGGGGAGCTGTTTTTT | CARSLGTSKGELFF
once | TRBJ1-2 | TRBV5-1 | - | TGCGCCAGCAGCTTGGCACAGTCGACCTATGGCTACACCTTC | CASSLAQSTYGYTF
- | TRBJ1-1 | TRBV2 | TRBD1 | TGTGCCAGCAGTCGACAGGGGGCGTTTACTGAAGCTTTCTTT | CASSRQGAFTEAFF
- | TRBJ2-4 | TRBV6-5 | - | TGTGCCAGCGAGCAGGTTGCCAAAAACATTCAGTACTTC | CASEQVAKNIQYF
- | TRBJ1-2 | TRBV28 | - | TGTGCCAGCAGTTTATCGCAGGCGTATGGCTACACCTTC | CASSLSQAYGYTF
once | TRBJ1-2 | TRBV9 | - | TGTGCCAGCAGCGTAGGGGAACAGGCTGGCTATGGCTACACCTTC | CASSVGEQAGYGYTF
- | TRBJ1-5 | TRBV10-2 | - | TGCGCCAGCAGTGACCTCGATAGCAATCAGCCCCAGCATTTT | CASSDLDSNQPQHF
- | TRBJ1-2 | TRBV6-5 | - | TGTGCCAGCAGTCCCCAAAACTATGGCTACACCTTC | CASSPQNYGYTF
- | TRBJ2-1 | TRBV11-2 | - | TGTGCCAGCACATTAGGGCTAGCCGATGAGCAGTTCTTC | CASTLGLADEQFF
- | TRBJ1-1 | TRBV12-3/TRBV12-4 | - | TGTGCCAGCAGCCAGGGAGCTAACACTGAAGCTTTCTTT | CASSQGANTEAFF
- | TRBJ1-1 | TRBV19 | - | TGTGCCAGTAGTATAGGGGGTGGGGGAACTGAAGCTTTCTTT | CASSIGGGGTEAFF
- | TRBJ1-4 | TRBV15 | TRBD1 | TGTGCCACCAGCGGCCGGGACAGGGGATTCACTAATGAAAAACTGTTTTTT | CATSGRDRGFTNEKLFF
- | TRBJ1-5 | TRBV19 | TRBD1 | TGTGCCAGTAGTATAGAGCCCCCGGGACAGGGAGGAATAGGAGATCAGCCCCAGCATTTT | CASSIEPPGQGGIGDQPQHF
- | TRBJ2-1 | TRBV18 | TRBD2 | TGTGCCAGCTCACCTCTGGCGGGGGAGTACAATGAGCAGTTCTTC | CASSPLAGEYNEQFF
- | TRBJ2-7 | TRBV5-1 | TRBD1 | TGCGCCAGCAGCTTGGTGGGGACAGAAGTCTACGAGCAGTACTTC | CASSLVGTEVYEQYF
- | TRBJ2-7 | TRBV7-9 | - | TGTGCCAGCAGCTTAGTACAGGGTATGGACTCCTACGAGCAGTACTTC | CASSLVQGMDSYEQYF
- | TRBJ1-6 | TRBV10-1 | - | TGCGCCAGCAGTAAAACAGGGAAAAATTCACCCCTCCACTTT | CASSKTGKNSPLHF
- | TRBJ1-1 | TRBV6-5 | TRBD1 | TGTGCCAGCAGAAAGACAGGGAGTACTGAAGCTTTCTTT | CASRKTGSTEAFF
- | TRBJ2-7 | TRBV7-9 | - | TGTGCCAGCAGCTCCCTCTACGAGCAGTACTTC | CASSSLYEQYF
- | TRBJ1-2 | TRBV3-1/TRBV3-2 | - | TGTGCCAGCAGCCAAGACTCAGGAGCAGGCGGCTACACCTTC | CASSQDSGAGGYTF
- | TRBJ2-1 | TRBV7-3 | - | TGTGCCAGCAGCACGTATAGCGGTCCCTACAATGAGCAGTTCTTC | CASSTYSGPYNEQFF
- | TRBJ2-7 | TRBV9 | TRBD2 | TGTGCCAGCAGCAGCAGCGGGGGGACTAGCTCCTACGAGCAGTACTTC | CASSSSGGTSSYEQYF
once | TRBJ1-1 | TRBV6-5 | TRBD1 | TGTGCCAGCAGTTCGGACAGGATGAACACTGAAGCTTTCTTT | CASSSDRMNTEAFF
- | TRBJ1-4 | TRBV18 | - | TGTGCCAGCTCGAGGCAGGGAGACGAAAAACTGTTTTTT | CASSRQGDEKLFF
- | TRBJ1-1 | TRBV19 | - | TGTGCCAGTAGTATACCCCAGGACAGATCCGGTGTGAACACTGAAGCTTTCTTT | CASSIPQDRSGVNTEAFF